This T cell receptor (beta chain) was identified during a study of T cell responses to AZD1222 COVID-19 vaccine. At the level of the study: Analyses pooled second doses at about 4 or about 12 weeks.

The method was immunoSEQ multiplex PCR; TCRdb's version includes in-frame clones alone and lacks a portion of them. The sample holds 150,000 to 200,000 clones, roughly 94% seen once. The CDR3 length is 14 residues. From germline, CDR1 is MNHNS and CDR2 SASEGT. V lost 1 base and J lost 0, with 6 bases in between. The TCR sequence derives from an adult in good health. The rearrangement uses TRBV6-1 and TRBJ1-1; D not certain. The sample here was peripheral blood, taken on day 0 of AZD1222 vaccination. The CDR3 nucleotides read TGTGCCAGCAGTGAAGGGCAGGTGAACACTGAAGCTTTCTTT. Amino acid sequence: CASSEGQVNTEAFF.